The 23 T cell receptor beta chains below come from one sample, sequenced in a study of OX40 agonist ivuxolimab in advanced cancers. Assay: immunoSEQ multiplex PCR; the TCRdb copy retains only in-frame clones and omits some. Here the sample spans 53,000 or so clones, approximately 81% being singletons. Sequenced material: CD4+ or CD8+ T cells sorted from blood, taken in a trial of the OX40 agonist ivuxolimab. The receptors stem from an adult with an advanced solid tumor such as melanoma, head and neck, liver or kidney cancer.

The CDR3 DNA sequence: TGTGCCAGCTCACCAAGGGACCCGGGGGCTGGGGCCAACGTCCTGACTTTC. It translates to CASSPRDPGAGANVLTF. The rearrangement joins TRBV18 to TRBJ2-6; a weak D match, TRBD2 (6 bases). CDR1 KGHSH and CDR2 LQKENI come from the germline V gene. V lost 2 bases to trimming and J lost 2 bases, with 13 bases between them. This CDR3 has 17 residues.

This chain links TRBV29-1 with TRBJ2-1, with a weak D call TRBD2 (5 bases). This CDR3 region has 15 residues. The V gene's germline CDR1 is SQVTM and CDR2 ANQGSEA. Trimming took 6 bases from V and 0 from J, leaving 15 bases between them. The CDR3 loop reads CSVRTSGSSYNEQFF. CDR3 bases: TGCAGCGTCCGTACAAGCGGAAGCTCCTACAATGAGCAGTTCTTC.

This sequence joins TRBV5-4 and TRBJ2-7, with TRBD2 identical over 8 bases. The CDR3 sequence is 15 residues long. Per germline, CDR1 SGHNT and CDR2 YYREEE (reference sequence). Losses at the gene ends were 4 bases for V and 2 bases for J; bases not matched to a gene: 8. In DNA form, the CDR3 reads TGTGCCAGCAGCGTCCCGGGACTAGTACCCTACGAGCAGTACTTC. Translated: CASSVPGLVPYEQYF. Supplemented by reference TRBV5-4 and TRBJ2-7, the full variable domain reads ETGVTQSPTHLIKTRGQQVTLRCSSQSGHNTVSWYQQALGQGPQFIFQYYREEENGRGNFPPRFSGLQFPNYSSELNVNALELDDSALYLCASSVPGLVPYEQYFGPGTRLTVT.

This chain connects TRBV18 to TRBJ1-1; 8 nucleotides match TRBD1. The V gene's germline CDR1 is KGHSH and CDR2 LQKENI. V was clipped by 0 bases and J by 2 bases; unmatched bases: 14. The CDR3 runs 19 residues. Here the CDR3 reads CASSPPVRTGSIVNTEAFF. The DNA for the CDR3 is TGTGCCAGCTCACCACCGGTTCGGACAGGGTCTATTGTAAACACTGAAGCTTTCTTT. The whole variable domain, remainder taken from reference TRBV18 and TRBJ1-1, is NAGVMQNPRHLVRRRGQEARLRCSPMKGHSHVYWYRQLPEEGLKFMVYLQKENIIDESGMPKERFSAEFPKEGPSILRIQQVVRGDSAAYFCASSPPVRTGSIVNTEAFFGQGTRLTVV.

The genes are TRBV5-1 and TRBJ1-2, with 8 nucleotides matching TRBD1. The V gene's germline CDR1 is SGHRS and CDR2 YFSETQ. The CDR3 runs 12 residues. Losses at the gene ends were 4 bases for V and 8 bases for J; bases not matched to a gene: 4. CDR3 nucleotides: TGCGCCAGCAGCGAACCAGGGGGCGGCTACACCTTC. Its translation is CASSEPGGGYTF.

The chain joins TRBV5-4 to TRBJ2-1, with D uncertain. Germline CDR1 reads SGHNT; CDR2 reads YYREEE (reference sequence). The CDR3 totals 16 residues. V was shortened by 7 bases and J by 1 base, with 18 bases between the two germline ends. CDR3 region: CASRIIKGRSYNEQFF. The CDR3 DNA is TGTGCCAGCCGGATTATCAAAGGACGGTCCTACAATGAGCAGTTCTTC.

The CDR3 region has the DNA TGTGCCAGCAGGGCCTTAGCGGGAGCGGGCCCAGATACGCAGTATTTT. It codes for CASRALAGAGPDTQYF. The chain has TRBV2 and TRBJ2-3; TRBD2 matches at 9 bases. Germline CDR1 SNHLY, CDR2 FYNNEI. The CDR3 contains 16 residues. With 6 bases clipped from V and 4 bases from J, the junction kept 11 bases outside the gene matches.

J is TRBJ2-7 and V is TRBV6-1, with D uncertain. Germline CDR1 and CDR2: MNHNS and SASEGT. The CDR3 has 12 residues. V was pared by 6 bases and J by 5 bases, with 11 bases between. CDR3 in amino acids: CASSLPPDEQYF. CDR3 DNA sequence: TGTGCCAGCAGCCTACCGCCGGACGAGCAGTACTTC.

This chain uses TRBV5-5 with TRBJ2-7; 11 bases align to TRBD2. CDR3 size: 16 residues. The V and J ends lost 2 bases and 0 bases, in that order; junction bases with no gene match: 4. The germline CDR1 and CDR2 sequences are SGHKS and YYEKEE (reference sequence). The CDR3 sequence is CASSFIAGGNSYEQYF. For the CDR3, the DNA is TGTGCCAGCAGCTTCATAGCGGGAGGGAACTCCTACGAGCAGTACTTC.

The DNA of the CDR3 is TGTGCCAGCAGTCCCCTCGGACTAAGCACAGATACGCAGTATTTT. Amino acids: CASSPLGLSTDTQYF. The rearrangement joins TRBV28 to TRBJ2-3; perhaps TRBD2 as D (6 bases). Germline CDR1 is MDHEN and CDR2 is SYDVKM. V lost 5 bases, J lost 0 bases, and 12 bases lay in between. The CDR3 totals 15 residues.

A few counts support this clone. J is TRBJ2-5 and V is TRBV11-2, with D maybe TRBD1 (5 bases). The V end was cut by 5 bases, the J end by 0 bases, with 7 bases between. Germline values: CDR1 SGHAT, CDR2 FQNNGV. The CDR3 runs 13 residues. CDR3 in amino acids: CASSQGHQETQYF. The DNA of the CDR3 is TGTGCCAGCAGCCAGGGCCACCAAGAGACCCAGTACTTC.

The chain combines TRBV19 with TRBJ2-1; 8 positions agree with TRBD1. The CDR3 length is 16 residues. V gave up 0 bases and J gave up 8 bases; unmatched junction bases: 9. Germline CDR1 and CDR2: LNHDA and SQIVND (reference sequence). The CDR3 nucleotides are TGTGCCAGTAGTATAGACCGCCACAGGGGGGCGGATGAGCAGTTCTTC. Its protein is CASSIDRHRGADEQFF.

This chain uses TRBV30 with TRBJ1-5; D is unclear. CDR1 is GTSNPN and CDR2 is SVGIG in the germline V gene (reference sequence). V lost 3 bases and J 0 bases, leaving 9 bases between the germline ends. The CDR3 covers 14 residues. The CDR3 spells CAWSPGPSNQPQHF. CDR3 nucleotide sequence: TGTGCCTGGAGCCCCGGGCCTAGCAATCAGCCCCAGCATTTT.

The gene calls are TRBV6-5 and TRBJ1-4, with D possibly matching TRBD1 (6 bases). V lost 5 bases to trimming and J lost 7 bases, with 14 bases between them. Germline CDR1 and CDR2: MNHEY and SVGAGI. The CDR3 sequence is 14 residues long. The CDR3 sequence is CASSRGELSEKLFF. The CDR3 DNA sequence: TGTGCCAGCAGTAGGGGGGAGTTAAGTGAAAAACTGTTTTTT.

The CDR3 bases are TGTGCCAGCAGCTCGGACAACTTCCCGTACCAAGAGACCCAGTACTTC. It specifies CASSSDNFPYQETQYF. The chain employs TRBV5-4 and TRBJ2-5, with D possibly being TRBD1 (5 bases). The CDR3 is 16 amino acids. Germline V CDR1 and CDR2: SGHNT, YYREEE (reference sequence). V lost 3 bases, J lost 0 bases, and 15 bases lay in between.

V gene TRBV7-2 combines with J gene TRBJ2-1; 9 nucleotides align to TRBD2. V was clipped by 4 bases and J by 9 bases; unmatched bases: 22. CDR3 length equals 19 residues. The V gene's germline CDR1 is SGHTA and CDR2 FQGNSA. Here the CDR3 reads CASSSQPGAGGRAGSEQFF. The CDR3 DNA sequence: TGTGCCAGCAGCTCCCAGCCCGGGGCGGGAGGGCGCGCGGGTTCTGAGCAGTTCTTC. Supplemented by reference TRBV7-2 and TRBJ2-1, the full variable domain reads GAGVSQSPSNKVTEKGKDVELRCDPISGHTALYWYRQSLGQGLEFLIYFQGNSAPDKSGLPSDRFSAERTGGSVSTLTIQRTQQEDSAVYLCASSSQPGAGGRAGSEQFFGPGTRLTVL.

This clone was seen only once. V gene TRBV5-1 combines with J gene TRBJ2-7; D unclear. The germline V gene encodes CDR1 SGHRS and CDR2 YFSETQ. The CDR3 covers 14 residues. V was cut by 0 bases and J by 4 bases, with 11 bases left in between. The CDR3 DNA reads as TGCGCCAGCAGCTTGGAAGTTCAACGGTACGAGCAGTACTTC. As protein: CASSLEVQRYEQYF.

This rearrangement joins TRBV19 to TRBJ2-7, with D uncertain. Deletions cut 5 bases from V and 1 base from J, with 12 bases between. CDR3 length equals 14 residues. CDR1 and CDR2 from the germline V gene are LNHDA and SQIVND (reference sequence). This CDR3 reads CASSDWVRSYEQYF. CDR3 coding DNA: TGTGCCAGTAGTGATTGGGTCAGGTCCTACGAGCAGTACTTC.

V and J are TRBV5-4 and TRBJ2-1, with D tentatively TRBD2 (6 bases). Germline loops: CDR1 SGHNT, CDR2 YYREEE (reference sequence). V dropped 3 bases and J dropped 0 bases, with 16 bases sitting between them. The CDR3 has 17 amino acids. The CDR3 here is CASSWTLAADSYNEQFF. The CDR3 DNA is TGTGCCAGCAGCTGGACGTTAGCGGCCGACTCCTACAATGAGCAGTTCTTC.

Only one count was recorded for this clone. V and J are TRBV6-1 and TRBJ2-1, with 10 bases lining up with TRBD2. The CDR3 runs 14 residues. V gave up 7 bases and J gave up 8 bases; unmatched junction bases: 8. The germline gives CDR1 MNHNS, CDR2 SASEGT. CDR3 DNA sequence: TGTGCCAGCACTCTAGCGGGAGCGGTGTATGAGCAGTTCTTC. Translation: CASTLAGAVYEQFF.

The rearrangement uses TRBV11-3 and TRBJ2-1; tentatively, D is TRBD2 (6 bases). This CDR3 comprises 14 residues. Germline-derived CDR1 and CDR2 are SGHNT and YENEEA. The V end lost 5 bases, the J end lost 8 bases, and 16 bases lay between the germline ends. CDR3 DNA: TGTGCCAGCAGCCCTGGCGGGGTAGTAGATGAGCAGTTCTTC. Amino acid sequence: CASSPGGVVDEQFF.

The rearrangement links TRBV19 to TRBJ1-2; the D gene is possibly TRBD1 (6 bases). Trimming shortened V by 3 bases and J by 2 bases, and 16 bases separated the two germline ends. This CDR3 comprises 16 residues. Germline CDR1 reads LNHDA; CDR2 reads SQIVND (reference sequence). In nucleotides, the CDR3 is TGTGCCAGTAGTATGCTGGGGCGGGGGCGGAACTATGGCTACACCTTC. This gives the protein CASSMLGRGRNYGYTF.

The chain links TRBV15 to TRBJ1-4; D unresolved. Germline V gives CDR1 LNHNV, CDR2 YYDKDF (reference sequence). Between the trimmed V and J ends, which lost 1 base and 3 bases, there was a span of 6 bases. The CDR3 has 14 residues. The CDR3 loop is CATSRGTSNEKLFF. Written as DNA, the CDR3 is TGTGCCACCAGCAGAGGGACTTCTAATGAAAAACTGTTTTTT.